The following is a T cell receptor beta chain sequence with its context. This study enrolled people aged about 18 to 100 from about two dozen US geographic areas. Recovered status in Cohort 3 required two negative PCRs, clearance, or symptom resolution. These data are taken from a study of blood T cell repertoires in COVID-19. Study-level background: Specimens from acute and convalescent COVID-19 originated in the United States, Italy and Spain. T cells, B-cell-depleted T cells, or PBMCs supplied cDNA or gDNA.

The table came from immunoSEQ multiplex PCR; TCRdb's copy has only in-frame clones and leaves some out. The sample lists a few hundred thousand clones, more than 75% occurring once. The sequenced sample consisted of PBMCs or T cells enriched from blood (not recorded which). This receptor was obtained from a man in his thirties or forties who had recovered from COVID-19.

The CDR3 coding sequence is TGTGCCAGCAGACAAACAGGGGACGGGGAAAAACTGTTTTTT. Translated: CASRQTGDGEKLFF. The V gene is TRBV6-5, the J gene TRBJ1-4; 7 nucleotides agree with TRBD1. This CDR3 comprises 14 residues. Per the germline V gene, CDR1 is MNHEY and CDR2 is SVGAGI. V dropped 6 bases and J dropped 8; count of bases not matched to a gene: 9.